Listed below are T cell receptor beta chains from one sample, sequenced in a study of blood T cell repertoires in COVID-19. This table comes from immunoSEQ multiplex PCR, and its TCRdb copy is limited to in-frame clones, with some not included. The table lists fewer than 700,000 clones, 70% to 90% of them singletons. Material: peripheral blood. The receptors originated from a woman between 45 and 65 years old with COVID-19, enrolled during active disease. CDR3s include the opening cysteine and the closing phenylalanine or tryptophan. The D gene is left open where the match is weak. Clone size is shown for a subset of rows, as once, few, many or a class of expanded clone.

TRBV19	.	13	TRBJ1-1	TRBD1	CASRTDRDGEAFF	TGTGCCAGTAGGACCGACAGGGATGGCGAAGCTTTCTTT
TRBV7-9	.	15	TRBJ2-1	TRBD2	CASSFTSGGYNEQFF	TGTGCCAGCAGCTTTACTAGCGGGGGCTACAATGAGCAGTTCTTC
TRBV27	few	14	TRBJ2-1	TRBD1	CASSLGQGEGEQFF	TGTGCCAGCAGTTTAGGACAGGGAGAGGGTGAGCAGTTCTTC
TRBV28	.	12	TRBJ1-1	.	CASGRGNTEAFF	TGTGCCAGCGGACGGGGAAACACTGAAGCTTTCTTT
TRBV2	once	14	TRBJ1-2	.	CASSEGTVNYGYTF	TGTGCCAGCAGTGAAGGGACAGTTAACTATGGCTACACCTTC
TRBV10-3	.	13	TRBJ2-5	TRBD1	CATRTGEGETQYF	TGTGCCACCCGGACAGGGGAGGGCGAGACCCAGTACTTC
TRBV6-5	.	13	TRBJ1-2	.	CASSPTWNYGYTF	TGTGCCAGCAGCCCCACATGGAACTATGGCTACACCTTC
TRBV6-6	.	12	TRBJ1-5	.	CASSYRSGANLF	TGTGCCAGCAGTTACCGATCAGGCGCAAACCTTTTT
TRBV5-1	.	16	TRBJ1-3	.	CASSFRSSFSGNTIYF	TGCGCCAGCAGCTTCCGGTCCTCCTTCTCTGGAAACACCATATATTTT
TRBV5-5	.	15	TRBJ2-1	.	CASSPPLERYNEQFF	TGTGCCAGCAGCCCCCCGCTGGAGAGATACAATGAGCAGTTCTTC
TRBV5-1	.	16	TRBJ2-3	.	CASSLVDRTSTDTQYF	TGCGCCAGCAGCTTGGTTGACAGGACTAGCACAGATACGCAGTATTTT
TRBV11-3	.	13	TRBJ1-1	.	CASSSPGSSEAFF	TGTGCCAGCAGCTCGCCGGGATCCTCTGAAGCTTTCTTT
TRBV4-2	.	18	TRBJ2-2	TRBD1	CASSQDLRGRLCTGELFF	TGTGCCAGCAGCCAAGATCTCAGGGGGCGGTTATGTACCGGGGAGCTGTTTTTT
TRBV29-1	.	13	TRBJ1-2	TRBD1	CSVRQGAGYGYTF	TGCAGCGTCCGACAGGGGGCCGGGTATGGCTACACCTTC
TRBV29-1	once	14	TRBJ1-2	TRBD1	CSVDPSTGPYGYTF	TGCAGCGTTGACCCCTCGACAGGGCCATATGGCTACACCTTC
TRBV3-1/TRBV3-2	once	13	TRBJ2-7	.	CASSQDTGYEQYF	TGTGCCAGCAGCCAAGATACAGGTTACGAGCAGTACTTC
TRBV5-1	.	13	TRBJ1-2	.	CASSLEPSYGYTF	TGCGCCAGCAGCTTGGAACCGAGCTATGGCTACACCTTC
TRBV5-1	.	16	TRBJ2-3	TRBD1	CASSLSDRAPADTQYF	TGCGCCAGCAGCCTATCGGACAGGGCGCCGGCAGATACGCAGTATTTT
TRBV5-1	.	16	TRBJ1-3	TRBD1	CASSFSGTGFGNTIYF	TGCGCCAGCAGCTTTTCCGGGACAGGGTTTGGAAACACCATATATTTT
TRBV20-1	.	11	TRBJ2-7	.	CSASAGYEQYF	TGCAGTGCTAGTGCAGGCTACGAGCAGTACTTC
TRBV21-1	.	15	TRBJ2-3	.	CASSKRRGSTDTQYF	TGTGCCAGCAGCAAACGGAGAGGAAGCACAGATACGCAGTATTTT
TRBV18	.	15	TRBJ1-1	.	CASSPVHSGPTEAFF	TGTGCCAGCTCACCAGTACATTCAGGGCCCACTGAAGCTTTCTTT
TRBV24-1	.	17	TRBJ2-2	TRBD1	CATSDPKTGGGTGELFF	TGTGCCACCAGTGATCCAAAGACAGGGGGGGGTACCGGGGAGCTGTTTTTT
TRBV19	.	15	TRBJ1-4	.	CASSIEGQRNEKLFF	TGTGCCAGTAGTATAGAAGGACAACGCAATGAAAAACTGTTTTTT
TRBV5-1	.	14	TRBJ1-2	TRBD1	CASSLVSGGDGYTF	TGCGCCAGCAGCTTGGTGTCAGGGGGCGATGGCTACACCTTC
TRBV7-3	.	14	TRBJ2-3	TRBD1	CASSEEGAADTQYF	TGTGCCAGCAGCGAAGAGGGGGCGGCAGATACGCAGTATTTT
TRBV3-1/TRBV3-2	.	15	TRBJ2-7	.	CASSQGPGSSYEQYF	TGTGCCAGCAGCCAAGGCCCGGGGAGCTCCTACGAGCAGTACTTC
TRBV21-1	.	17	TRBJ1-6	.	CASSKETGGWYNSPLHF	TGTGCCAGCAGCAAAGAGACAGGGGGCTGGTATAATTCACCCCTCCACTTT
TRBV7-3	few	12	TRBJ2-1	.	CASSSGSTEQFF	TGTGCCAGCAGCTCAGGGTCTACTGAGCAGTTCTTC
TRBV19	.	19	TRBJ2-2	.	CASSMREGLDFLATGELFF	TGTGCCAGTAGTATGAGGGAAGGTTTAGACTTCCTTGCCACCGGGGAGCTGTTTTTT
TRBV6-1	.	16	TRBJ2-1	TRBD2	CASSAGLAGGVYEQFF	TGTGCCAGCAGTGCGGGACTAGCGGGGGGGGTCTATGAGCAGTTCTTC
TRBV4-1	.	15	TRBJ1-2	.	CASSHNRDGHYGYTF	TGCGCCAGCAGCCACAACAGGGACGGCCACTATGGCTACACCTTC
TRBV4-2	.	18	TRBJ2-7	TRBD1	CASSQPVTGYWNSYEQYF	TGTGCCAGCAGCCAGCCCGTGACAGGGTATTGGAACTCCTACGAGCAGTACTTC
TRBV24-1	.	16	TRBJ2-6	.	CATSDRTRSGANVLTF	TGTGCCACCAGTGATCGTACAAGATCGGGGGCCAACGTCCTGACTTTC
TRBV12-3/TRBV12-4	.	12	TRBJ2-1	TRBD1	CASGTVYNEQFF	TGTGCCAGCGGGACAGTGTACAATGAGCAGTTCTTC
TRBV19	.	14	TRBJ1-5	TRBD1	CASRERTGDQPQHF	TGTGCCAGTAGAGAACGGACAGGCGATCAGCCCCAGCATTTT
TRBV29-1	.	13	TRBJ2-1	.	CSAGAQEYNEQFF	TGCAGCGCGGGGGCCCAAGAATACAATGAGCAGTTCTTC
TRBV24-1	.	12	TRBJ1-1	.	CATSGQGPEAFF	TGTGCCACCAGTGGCCAGGGTCCCGAAGCTTTCTTT
TRBV18	.	13	TRBJ1-5	.	CASSPSGNQPQHF	TGTGCCAGCTCACCGTCGGGGAATCAGCCCCAGCATTTT
TRBV6-5	.	15	TRBJ2-7	TRBD1	CASSLTGTGGYEQYF	TGTGCCAGCAGTCTTACCGGGACAGGGGGATACGAGCAGTACTTC
TRBV5-1	.	15	TRBJ2-5	TRBD1	CASSYPGQGGETQYF	TGCGCCAGCAGCTACCCGGGACAGGGGGGAGAGACCCAGTACTTC
TRBV13	.	17	TRBJ2-2	TRBD2	CASSSRTSGVTPGELFF	TGTGCCAGCAGCTCCCGGACTAGCGGGGTGACCCCCGGGGAGCTGTTTTTT
TRBV12-5	.	22	TRBJ2-2	.	CASGLSTLRGKDGPINTGELFF	TGTGCTAGTGGTTTGTCAACTCTACGGGGGAAGGATGGCCCTATTAACACCGGGGAGCTGTTTTTT
TRBV7-6	once	15	TRBJ2-1	TRBD2	CASSLDGGTYNEQFF	TGTGCCAGCAGCCTAGACGGGGGGACCTACAATGAGCAGTTCTTC
TRBV2	.	15	TRBJ2-1	TRBD1	CASRHRTGEYNEQFF	TGTGCCAGCAGACACAGGACAGGTGAATACAATGAGCAGTTCTTC
TRBV4-2	.	16	TRBJ2-6	.	CASSQPLASGANVLTF	TGTGCCAGCAGCCAACCACTCGCCTCTGGGGCCAACGTCCTGACTTTC
TRBV5-4	.	16	TRBJ2-7	.	CASSLLREGQLYEQYF	TGTGCCAGCAGCTTGTTGAGGGAAGGACAGCTCTACGAGCAGTACTTC
TRBV11-3	.	13	TRBJ1-1	.	CASSSPAAPEAFF	TGTGCCAGCAGCTCCCCGGCGGCCCCTGAAGCTTTCTTT
TRBV10-3	.	14	TRBJ2-3	TRBD2	CAISEGGGGDTQYF	TGTGCCATCAGTGAGGGGGGGGGAGGAGATACGCAGTATTTT
TRBV5-1	.	18	TRBJ2-2	TRBD2	CASRQLAGGSPGTGELFF	TGCGCCAGCCGCCAACTAGCGGGGGGAAGTCCGGGAACCGGGGAGCTGTTTTTT
TRBV5-5	many	14	TRBJ1-2	TRBD1	CASSRLTGDNGYTF	TGTGCCAGCAGCCGCCTCACAGGGGATAACGGCTACACCTTC
TRBV6-5	once	14	TRBJ2-1	.	CASTLQGSYNEQFF	TGTGCCAGCACTTTACAGGGATCCTACAATGAGCAGTTCTTC
TRBV19	few	15	TRBJ1-4	TRBD1	CASSAFGTGGEKLFF	TGTGCCAGTAGTGCCTTCGGGACAGGGGGCGAAAAACTGTTTTTT
TRBV7-6	.	15	TRBJ2-5	TRBD2	CASSLPTSGGETQYF	TGTGCCAGCAGCTTACCCACTAGCGGGGGGGAGACCCAGTACTTC
TRBV9	few	14	TRBJ1-1	.	CASSPIGRGTEAFF	TGTGCCAGCAGCCCCATTGGCCGGGGCACTGAAGCTTTCTTT
TRBV12-5	.	18	TRBJ1-5	.	CASGSLPDGRSPNQPQHF	TGTGCTAGTGGTTCGCTCCCTGATGGGCGAAGCCCAAATCAGCCCCAGCATTTT
TRBV30	.	14	TRBJ2-1	.	CAWSVSSRYNEQFF	TGTGCCTGGAGTGTATCTTCGCGATACAATGAGCAGTTCTTC
TRBV12-5	.	14	TRBJ1-1	TRBD1	CASGTTGGPSEAFF	TGTGCTAGTGGCACGACAGGGGGCCCGAGTGAAGCTTTCTTT